The clone carrying this TCR beta chain was detected only a few times. Its matching antigen is unknown. A single record per CDR3 protein comes from TCRdb applying MiXCR to the 5' RACE reads. Of roughly 410,000 distinct CDR3 sequences in the sample, 24% were seen once. These data belong to a study of T-cell memory formation after mild COVID-19. Whole-study findings and limits: Later expanders leaned CD4+, whereas clones that contracted between day 15 and 85 were balanced CD4/CD8. Pre-infection memory harbored some responding clones, suggesting cross-reactive memory joined.

This clonotype was sampled from an adult woman who had mild COVID-19 (a few samples of this study predate the infection). Cell type and time point are not known. Sequenced input: PBMCs or a T cell subset sorted from them (not recorded which).

Here the CDR3 DNA reads TGCGCCAGCAGCCCCCGGACCACTAACTATGGCTACACCTTC. This sequence encodes CASSPRTTNYGYTF. This chain connects TRBV5-1 to TRBJ1-2, with unresolved D. CDR1 is SGHRS, CDR2 YFSETQ, per germline. Trimming shortened V by 4 bases and J by 0 bases, and 10 bases separated the two germline ends. This CDR3 contains 14 residues.